Below, 17 T cell receptor beta chains from the same sample are listed, as sequenced in a study of T cells after yellow fever vaccination. Each CDR3 protein is one row after TCRdb ran MiXCR on the 5' RACE reads. The sample has 300,000 to 450,000 distinct CDR3 sequences, more than 5.5% seen once. Sequenced material: PBMCs, taken 5 days after the yellow fever booster vaccination. The receptors derive from a man aged 30 to 45 who received the YFV17D yellow fever vaccine.

This clonotype was seen many times. This chain joins TRBV7-9 and TRBJ2-7; tentatively, D is TRBD1 (6 bases). The CDR3 sequence is 15 residues long. V was trimmed by 1 base and J by 7 bases, leaving 17 bases between them. Germline V gene data show CDR1 as SEHNR and CDR2 as FQNEAQ (reference sequence). The CDR3 coding sequence is TGTGCCAGCAGCTTAGGACAGCCTAACCAGGGGGAGCAGTACTTC. This translates into CASSLGQPNQGEQYF.

J is TRBJ2-5 and V is TRBV7-2; tentatively, D is TRBD2 (7 bases). The V gene's germline CDR1 is SGHTA and CDR2 FQGNSA. V lost 5 bases, J lost 13 bases, and 20 bases lay in between. The CDR3 runs to 13 residues. The CDR3 reads CASSHTGGGAPYF. In DNA form, the CDR3 reads TGTGCCAGCAGCCATACAGGAGGGGGGGCCCCGTACTTC. Combining the CDR3 with reference TRBV7-2 and TRBJ2-5 gives the whole variable domain GAGVSQSPSNKVTEKGKDVELRCDPISGHTALYWYRQSLGQGLEFLIYFQGNSAPDKSGLPSDRFSAERTGGSVSTLTIQRTQQEDSAVYLCASSHTGGGAPYFGPGTRLLVL.

This chain connects TRBV7-2 to TRBJ2-7; 10 nucleotides match TRBD2. V was pared by 5 bases and J by 4 bases, with 8 bases of the junction left unmatched. Germline V gene lookup returns CDR1 SGHTA and CDR2 FQGNSA. This CDR3 contains 15 residues. The CDR3 sequence: CASSRAGTSEYEQYF. The CDR3 DNA follows: TGTGCCAGCAGCCGAGCCGGGACTAGCGAGTACGAGCAGTACTTC.

This rearrangement joins TRBV6-2 or TRBV6-3 to TRBJ2-1; D may be TRBD1 (6 bases). Trimming pared 0 bases from V and 6 bases from J, leaving 18 bases between. This CDR3 is built from 17 residues. The germline CDR1 and CDR2 sequences are MNHEY and SVGEGT. The CDR3 DNA sequence: TGTGCCAGCAGTTACTCGAGTAACACCCAAGGGGGCAATGAGCAGTTCTTC. This translates into CASSYSSNTQGGNEQFF.

This clonotype was detected a few times. The V gene is TRBV5-1, the J gene TRBJ2-7; 7 positions agree with TRBD1. Germline CDR1 SGHRS, CDR2 YFSETQ. Losses at the gene ends were 5 bases for V and 6 bases for J; bases not matched to a gene: 8. This CDR3 comprises 13 residues. CDR3 nucleotide sequence: TGCGCCAGCAGTTGGACAGGTCCTGGCGAGCAGTACTTC. Translated, it gives CASSWTGPGEQYF. Looking up the rest from reference TRBV5-1 and TRBJ2-7 gives the full variable domain: KAGVTQTPRYLIKTRGQQVTLSCSPISGHRSVSWYQQTPGQGLQFLFEYFSETQRNKGNFPGRFSGRQFSNSRSEMNVSTLELGDSALYLCASSWTGPGEQYFGPGTRLTVT.

This clonotype showed up just a few times. This rearrangement joins TRBV5-4 to TRBJ2-5; no reliable D call. The CDR3 is 13 residues long. Germline V gives CDR1 SGHNT, CDR2 YYREEE (reference sequence). Between the trimmed V and J ends, which lost 2 bases and 1 base, there was a span of 6 bases. The chain's CDR3 is CASSLQSQETQYF. CDR3 DNA sequence: TGTGCCAGCAGCTTACAGTCCCAAGAGACCCAGTACTTC.

In its sample, this clonotype was seen a few times. This chain's CDR3 is CASSQWRDKGGEQYF. The CDR3 nucleotides read TGTGCCAGCTCACAGTGGCGGGACAAAGGGGGAGAGCAGTACTTC. The V and J genes are TRBV18 and TRBJ2-7; either TRBD1 or TRBD2 may fit D (6 bases each). Germline V gives CDR1 KGHSH, CDR2 LQKENI. The CDR3 sequence is 15 residues long. Deletions cut 4 bases from V and 7 bases from J, with 20 bases between.

This chain joins TRBV10-2 and TRBJ2-3, with TRBD1 matching over 10 bases. The CDR3 spans 16 residues. Per the germline V gene, CDR1 is WSHSY and CDR2 is SAAADI. Unmatched junction bases numbered 8, after V lost 6 bases and J lost 2 bases. This CDR3 is CASRAGTGDPTDTQYF. Here the CDR3 DNA reads TGCGCCAGCAGAGCCGGGACAGGGGACCCCACAGATACGCAGTATTTT.

There are many counts of this clonotype. V gene TRBV7-2 combines with J gene TRBJ2-2; D might be TRBD2 (5 bases). The CDR3 spans 17 residues. Germline V gene data show CDR1 as SGHTA and CDR2 as FQGNSA. Between the trimmed V and J ends, which lost 3 bases and 7 bases, there was a span of 21 bases. Here the CDR3 reads CASSLRGSGDGVGELFF. The CDR3 nucleotides are TGTGCCAGCAGCTTGAGAGGATCCGGGGATGGGGTCGGGGAGCTGTTTTTT. Variable domain in full (rest from reference TRBV7-2 and TRBJ2-2): GAGVSQSPSNKVTEKGKDVELRCDPISGHTALYWYRQSLGQGLEFLIYFQGNSAPDKSGLPSDRFSAERTGGSVSTLTIQRTQQEDSAVYLCASSLRGSGDGVGELFFGEGSRLTVL.

The chain couples TRBV19 to TRBJ1-2; 7 nucleotides agree with TRBD1. This CDR3 region has 16 residues. CDR1 is LNHDA and CDR2 is SQIVND in the germline V gene (reference sequence). V shed 3 bases, J shed 1 base, and the junction held 8 bases outside the gene matches. The CDR3 protein is CASSMEGATLNYGYTF. The CDR3 region has the DNA TGTGCCAGTAGTATGGAGGGGGCAACACTTAACTATGGCTACACCTTC.

V gene TRBV20-1 combines with J gene TRBJ2-3; D call uncertain. Germline assignment: CDR1 DFQATT and CDR2 SNEGSKA (reference sequence). The CDR3 extends over 16 amino acids. The germline V and J ends were trimmed by 4 bases and 0 bases, with 17 bases remaining between them. This CDR3 reads CSATKDKAASTDTQYF. The CDR3 DNA reads TGCAGTGCTACAAAAGACAAGGCCGCTAGCACAGATACGCAGTATTTT.

As concerns this clonotype: This clone may be a read error of a much larger clone one base away. V is TRBV27 and J is TRBJ1-2, with TRBD1 identical over 10 bases. Germline CDR1 is MNHEY and CDR2 is SMNVEV (reference sequence). CDR3 length: 14 residues. The ends lost 1 base at V and 7 bases at J; junction bases unmatched: 3. CDR3 sequence reads: CASSLLGQGTGYTF. Written as DNA, the CDR3 is TGTGCCAGCAGTTTATTGGGACAGGGGACTGGCTACACCTTC.

This clonotype was counted at least ten times. The chain joins TRBV27 to TRBJ2-3; the D gene could be TRBD1 or TRBD2 (5 bases each). The V end lost 1 base, the J end lost 3 bases, and 11 bases lay between the germline ends. The CDR3 extends over 15 amino acids. CDR1 and CDR2 (germline): MNHEY, SMNVEV (reference sequence). This chain's CDR3 is CASSLWGRPTDTQYF. CDR3 nucleotide sequence: TGTGCCAGCAGTTTATGGGGACGCCCTACAGATACGCAGTATTTT.

This clonotype was recorded a few times. The genes are TRBV10-3 and TRBJ1-5; D not resolved. The CDR3 extends over 15 amino acids. Per germline, CDR1 ENHRY and CDR2 SYGVKD. With 8 bases removed from V and 8 bases from J, the gap between germline ends came to 22 bases. The CDR3 DNA sequence: TGTGCCATCGGGCCGGGCGGGGATGCAGCGGAGCCCCAGCATTTT. Amino acid sequence: CAIGPGGDAAEPQHF.

The rearrangement links TRBV7-2 to TRBJ1-2; TRBD1 matches at 11 bases. The length of the CDR3 is 15 residues. The germline V gene has CDR1 SGHTA and CDR2 FQGNSA. V was clipped by 1 base and J by 7 bases; unmatched bases: 5. CDR3 region: CASSLGGQGALGYTF. DNA of the CDR3: TGTGCCAGCAGCTTAGGTGGACAGGGGGCGCTTGGCTACACCTTC. Together with reference TRBV7-2 and TRBJ1-2, the CDR3 gives the full variable domain: GAGVSQSPSNKVTEKGKDVELRCDPISGHTALYWYRQSLGQGLEFLIYFQGNSAPDKSGLPSDRFSAERTGGSVSTLTIQRTQQEDSAVYLCASSLGGQGALGYTFGSGTRLTVV.

This clonotype has a handful of counts. This chain joins TRBV20-1 and TRBJ2-5; 7 positions agree with TRBD1. The germline gives CDR1 DFQATT, CDR2 SNEGSKA (reference sequence). The CDR3 is 15 residues long. V lost 5 bases to trimming and J lost 4 bases; unmatched junction nucleotides: 13. The CDR3 sequence: CSAHPRQGARETQYF. CDR3 in DNA: TGCAGTGCTCACCCGAGACAGGGCGCAAGAGAGACCCAGTACTTC.

Ten or more counts support this clonotype. The DNA of the CDR3 is TGTGCCAGCAGCCCCGGAGGAGGCTACTACAATGAGCAGTTCTTC. Encoded protein: CASSPGGGYYNEQFF. The V and J genes are TRBV7-6 and TRBJ2-1, with D possibly matching TRBD2 (5 bases). There are 15 residues in the CDR3. Germline loops: CDR1 SGHVS, CDR2 FNYEAQ. Trimming stripped 5 bases from V and 3 bases from J, with 14 bases between.